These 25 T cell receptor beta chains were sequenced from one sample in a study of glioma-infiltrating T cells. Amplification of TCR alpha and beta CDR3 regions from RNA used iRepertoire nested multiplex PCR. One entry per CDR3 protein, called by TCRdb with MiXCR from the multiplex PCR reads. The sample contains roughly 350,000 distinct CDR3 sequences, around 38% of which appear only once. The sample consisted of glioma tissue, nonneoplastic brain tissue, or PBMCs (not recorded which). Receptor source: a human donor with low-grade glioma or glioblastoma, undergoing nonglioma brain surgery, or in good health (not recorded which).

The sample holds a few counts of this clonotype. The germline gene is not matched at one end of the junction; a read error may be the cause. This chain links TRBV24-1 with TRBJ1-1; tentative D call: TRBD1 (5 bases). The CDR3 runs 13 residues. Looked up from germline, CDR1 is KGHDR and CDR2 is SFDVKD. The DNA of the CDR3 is TGTGCCACCAGTGATTTTAGGGGATCTGAAGCTCTCTTT. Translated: CATSDFRGSEALF.

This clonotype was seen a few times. The CDR3 coding sequence is TGTGCCAGCAGCTTCTGGGTAGCGGTGGGACAAGAGACCCAGTACTTC. Amino acids: CASSFWVAVGQETQYF. The chain combines TRBV7-2 with TRBJ2-5; weak D call: TRBD2 (6 bases). The CDR3 is made up of 16 amino acids. Per germline, CDR1 SGHTA and CDR2 FQGNSA. Trimming removed 3 bases at V and 2 bases at J, with 16 bases between.

The CDR3 region has the DNA TGTGCCAGCAGCGAAAATTGGACAGGCCCCGACACTGAAGCTTTCTTT. Translated: CASSENWTGPDTEAFF. The chain joins TRBV2 to TRBJ1-1; TRBD1 agrees at 7 bases. The CDR3 totals 16 residues. J lost 3 bases, V lost 6 bases, and 13 bases had no gene match. Germline CDR1 is SNHLY and CDR2 is FYNNEI.

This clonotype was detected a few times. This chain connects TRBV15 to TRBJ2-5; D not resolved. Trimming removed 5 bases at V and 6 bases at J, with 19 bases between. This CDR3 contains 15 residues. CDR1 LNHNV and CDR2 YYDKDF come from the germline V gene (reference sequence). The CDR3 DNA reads TGTGCCACCAGCCCCGCCGGGTCCCTATTGAAGACCCAGTACTTC. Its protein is CATSPAGSLLKTQYF.

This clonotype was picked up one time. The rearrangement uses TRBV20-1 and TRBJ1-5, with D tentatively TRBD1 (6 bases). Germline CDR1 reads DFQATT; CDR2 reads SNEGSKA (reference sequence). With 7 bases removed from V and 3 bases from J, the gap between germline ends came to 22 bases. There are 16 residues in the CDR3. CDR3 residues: CSVPGTDSLPNQPQHF. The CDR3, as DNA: TGCAGTGTTCCGGGGACGGACAGTCTCCCCAATCAGCCCCAGCATTTT.

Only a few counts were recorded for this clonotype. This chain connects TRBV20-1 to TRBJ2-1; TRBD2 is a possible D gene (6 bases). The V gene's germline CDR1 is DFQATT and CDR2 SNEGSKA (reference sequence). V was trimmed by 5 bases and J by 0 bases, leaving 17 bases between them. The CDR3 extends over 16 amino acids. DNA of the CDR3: TGCAGTGCTTGGGGCCCTCGGAGGGACTCCTACAATGAGCAGTTCTTC. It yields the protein CSAWGPRRDSYNEQFF.

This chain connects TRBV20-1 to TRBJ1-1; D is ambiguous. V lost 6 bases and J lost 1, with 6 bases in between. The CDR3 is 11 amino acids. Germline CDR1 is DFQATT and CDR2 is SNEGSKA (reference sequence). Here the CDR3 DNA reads TGCAGTGCCAGTCGGAACACTGAAGCTTTCTTT. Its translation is CSASRNTEAFF.

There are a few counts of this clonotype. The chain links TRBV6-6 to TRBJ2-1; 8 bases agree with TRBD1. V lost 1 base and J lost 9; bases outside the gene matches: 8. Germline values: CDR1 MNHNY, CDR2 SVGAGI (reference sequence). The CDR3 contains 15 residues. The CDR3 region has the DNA TGTGCCAGCAGTTACTTGGAGACAGGGGCAGGTGAGCAGTTCTTC. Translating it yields CASSYLETGAGEQFF.

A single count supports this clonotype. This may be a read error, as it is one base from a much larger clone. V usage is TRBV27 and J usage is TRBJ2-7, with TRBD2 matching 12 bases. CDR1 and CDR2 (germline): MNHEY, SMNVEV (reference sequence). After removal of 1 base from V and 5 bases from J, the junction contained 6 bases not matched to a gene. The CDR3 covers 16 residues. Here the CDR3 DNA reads TGTGCCAGCAGTTTATTATCTAGCGGGAGGGAGGACGAGCAGTACTTC. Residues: CASSLLSSGREDEQYF.

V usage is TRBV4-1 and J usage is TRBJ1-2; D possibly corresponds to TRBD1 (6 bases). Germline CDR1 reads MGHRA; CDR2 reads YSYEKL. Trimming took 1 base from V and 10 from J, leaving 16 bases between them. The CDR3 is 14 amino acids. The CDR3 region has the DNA TGCGCCAGCAGCCAAGCAGGGGCAACTGGTGACTACACCTTC. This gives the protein CASSQAGATGDYTF.

CDR3 protein: CASSIIGSSYEQYF. In DNA, the CDR3 is TGTGCCAGTAGTATTATTGGGAGTTCCTACGAGCAGTACTTC. The rearrangement links TRBV19 to TRBJ2-7; TRBD2 is a possible D gene (5 bases). The V end lost 3 bases, the J end lost 1 base, and 10 bases lay between the germline ends. The CDR3 runs 14 residues. From germline, CDR1 is LNHDA and CDR2 SQIVND (reference sequence).

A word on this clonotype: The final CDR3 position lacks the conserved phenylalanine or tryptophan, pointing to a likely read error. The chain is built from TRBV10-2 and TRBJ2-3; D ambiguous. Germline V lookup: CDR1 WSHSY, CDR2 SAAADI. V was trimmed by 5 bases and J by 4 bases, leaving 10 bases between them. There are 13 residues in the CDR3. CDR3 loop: CASSPLVPDTQYL. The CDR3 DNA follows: TGCGCCAGCAGTCCTCTGGTTCCAGATACGCAGTATCTT.

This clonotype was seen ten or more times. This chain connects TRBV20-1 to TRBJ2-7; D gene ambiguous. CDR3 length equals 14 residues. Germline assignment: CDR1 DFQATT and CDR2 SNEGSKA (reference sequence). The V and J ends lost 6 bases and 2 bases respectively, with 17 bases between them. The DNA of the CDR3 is TGCAGTGCCTCCTTACCTGGTAGGGCCTACGAGCAGTACTTC. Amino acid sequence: CSASLPGRAYEQYF.

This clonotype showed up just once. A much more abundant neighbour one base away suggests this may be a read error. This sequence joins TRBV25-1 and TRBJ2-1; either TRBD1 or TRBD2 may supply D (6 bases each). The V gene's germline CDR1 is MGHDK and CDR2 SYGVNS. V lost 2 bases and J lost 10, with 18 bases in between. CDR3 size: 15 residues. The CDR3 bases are TGTGCCAGCAGTGAAGAGGGGGGAGCAATCTACGAGCAGTTCTTC. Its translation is CASSEEGGAIYEQFF. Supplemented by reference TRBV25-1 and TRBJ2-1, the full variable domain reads EADIYQTPRYLVIGTGKKITLECSQTMGHDKMYWYQQDPGMELHLIHYSYGVNSTEKGDLSSESTVSRIRTEHFPLTLESARPSHTSQYLCASSEEGGAIYEQFFGPGTRLTVL.

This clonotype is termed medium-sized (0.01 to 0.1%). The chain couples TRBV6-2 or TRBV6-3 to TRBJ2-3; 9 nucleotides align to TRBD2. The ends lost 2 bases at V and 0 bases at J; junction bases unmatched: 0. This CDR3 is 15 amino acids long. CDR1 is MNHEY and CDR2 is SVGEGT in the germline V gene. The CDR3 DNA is TGTGCCAGCAGTTACACTAGCGGGAGCACAGATACGCAGTATTTT. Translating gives CASSYTSGSTDTQYF.

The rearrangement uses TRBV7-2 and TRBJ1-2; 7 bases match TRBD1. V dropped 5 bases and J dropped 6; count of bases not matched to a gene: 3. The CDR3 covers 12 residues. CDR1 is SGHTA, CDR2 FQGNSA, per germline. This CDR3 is CASSGDSHGYTF. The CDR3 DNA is TGTGCCAGCAGCGGGGACAGTCATGGCTACACCTTC.

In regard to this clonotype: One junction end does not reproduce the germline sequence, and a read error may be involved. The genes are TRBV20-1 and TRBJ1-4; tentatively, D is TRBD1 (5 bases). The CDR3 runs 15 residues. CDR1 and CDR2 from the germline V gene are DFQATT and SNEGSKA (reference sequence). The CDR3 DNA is TGCAGTGCTAGAGATAGGGGTGGCACTAATGAAGAACTGTTTTTT. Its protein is CSARDRGGTNEELFF.

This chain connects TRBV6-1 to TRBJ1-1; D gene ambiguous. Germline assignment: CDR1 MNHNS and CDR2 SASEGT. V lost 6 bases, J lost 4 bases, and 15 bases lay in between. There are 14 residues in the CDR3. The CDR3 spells CASSPFSGSTEAFF. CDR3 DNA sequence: TGTGCCAGCAGCCCTTTTAGCGGGAGCACTGAAGCTTTCTTT.

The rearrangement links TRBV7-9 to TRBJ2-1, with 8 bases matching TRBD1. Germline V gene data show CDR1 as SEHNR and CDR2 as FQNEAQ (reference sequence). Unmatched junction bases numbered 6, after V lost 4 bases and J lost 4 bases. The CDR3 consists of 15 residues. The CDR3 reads CASSSRDRTYNEQFF. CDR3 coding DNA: TGTGCCAGCAGCTCCCGGGACAGGACTTACAATGAGCAGTTCTTC. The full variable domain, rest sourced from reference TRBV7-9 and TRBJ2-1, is DTGVSQNPRHKITKRGQNVTFRCDPISEHNRLYWYRQTLGQGPEFLTYFQNEAQLEKSRLLSDRFSAERPKGSFSTLEIQRTEQGDSAMYLCASSSRDRTYNEQFFGPGTRLTVL.

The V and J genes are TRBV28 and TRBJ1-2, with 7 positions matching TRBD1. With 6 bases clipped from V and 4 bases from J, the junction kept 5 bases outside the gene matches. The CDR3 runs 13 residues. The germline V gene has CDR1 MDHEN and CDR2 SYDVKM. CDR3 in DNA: TGTGCCAGCAGACCCACAGGGGTCTATGGCTACACCTTC. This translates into CASRPTGVYGYTF.

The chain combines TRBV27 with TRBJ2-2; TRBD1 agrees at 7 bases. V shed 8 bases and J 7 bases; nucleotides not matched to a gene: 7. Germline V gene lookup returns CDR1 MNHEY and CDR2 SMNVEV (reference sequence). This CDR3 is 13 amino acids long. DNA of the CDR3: TGTGCCAGCCGAGGGGGCCGAAGCGGGGAGCTGTTTTTT. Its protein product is CASRGGRSGELFF.

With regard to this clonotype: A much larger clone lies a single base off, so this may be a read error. CDR3 nucleotide sequence: TGTGCCAGCAGATTGGGGGGGCAAACTTTCTACAATGAGCATTTCTTC. Its protein product is CASRLGGQTFYNEHFF. The J gene is TRBJ2-1, the V gene TRBV6-1; D possibly corresponds to TRBD2 (7 bases). Germline loops: CDR1 MNHNS, CDR2 SASEGT. This CDR3 contains 16 residues.

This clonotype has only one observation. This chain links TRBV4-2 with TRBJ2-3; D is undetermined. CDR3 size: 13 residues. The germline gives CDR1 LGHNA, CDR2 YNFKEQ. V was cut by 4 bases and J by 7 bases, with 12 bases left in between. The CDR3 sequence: CASSRSRTNTQYF. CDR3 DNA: TGTGCCAGCAGCCGATCTAGAACAAATACGCAGTATTTT.

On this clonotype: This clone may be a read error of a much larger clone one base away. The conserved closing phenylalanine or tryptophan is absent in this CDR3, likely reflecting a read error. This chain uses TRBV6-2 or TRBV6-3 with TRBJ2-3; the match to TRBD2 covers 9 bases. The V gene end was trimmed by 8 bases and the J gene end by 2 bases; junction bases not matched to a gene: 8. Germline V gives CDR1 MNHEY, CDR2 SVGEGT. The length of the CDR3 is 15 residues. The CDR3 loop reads CASLRLAGATDTQYS. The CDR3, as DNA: TGTGCCAGCCTAAGATTAGCGGGAGCCACAGATACGCAGTATTCT.

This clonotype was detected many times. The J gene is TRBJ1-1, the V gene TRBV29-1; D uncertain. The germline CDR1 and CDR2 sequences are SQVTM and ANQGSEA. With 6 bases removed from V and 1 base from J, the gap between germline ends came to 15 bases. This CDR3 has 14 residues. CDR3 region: CSVARIVPNTEAFF. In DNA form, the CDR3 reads TGCAGCGTGGCGCGGATAGTGCCGAACACTGAAGCTTTCTTT.